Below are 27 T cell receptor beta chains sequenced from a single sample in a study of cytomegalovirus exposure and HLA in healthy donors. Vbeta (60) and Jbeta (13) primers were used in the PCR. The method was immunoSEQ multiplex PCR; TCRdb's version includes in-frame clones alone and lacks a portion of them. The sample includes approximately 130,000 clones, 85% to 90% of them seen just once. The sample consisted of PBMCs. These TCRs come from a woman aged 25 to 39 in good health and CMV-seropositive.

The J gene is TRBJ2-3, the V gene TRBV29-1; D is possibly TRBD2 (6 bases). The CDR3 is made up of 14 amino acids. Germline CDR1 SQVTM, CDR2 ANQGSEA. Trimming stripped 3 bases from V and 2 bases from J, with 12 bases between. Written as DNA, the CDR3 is TGCAGCGTTGATGCGGGGCCCTACACAGATACGCAGTATTTT. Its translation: CSVDAGPYTDTQYF.

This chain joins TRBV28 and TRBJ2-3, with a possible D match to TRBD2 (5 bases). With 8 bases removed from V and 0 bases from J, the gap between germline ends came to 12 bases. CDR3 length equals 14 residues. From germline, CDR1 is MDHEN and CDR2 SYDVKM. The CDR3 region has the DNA TGTGCCAGCCATGAGGGCACTAGCACAGATACGCAGTATTTT. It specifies CASHEGTSTDTQYF. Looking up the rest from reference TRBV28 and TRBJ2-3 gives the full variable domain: DVKVTQSSRYLVKRTGEKVFLECVQDMDHENMFWYRQDPGLGLRLIYFSYDVKMKEKGDIPEGYSVSREKKERFSLILESASTNQTSMYLCASHEGTSTDTQYFGPGTRLTVL.

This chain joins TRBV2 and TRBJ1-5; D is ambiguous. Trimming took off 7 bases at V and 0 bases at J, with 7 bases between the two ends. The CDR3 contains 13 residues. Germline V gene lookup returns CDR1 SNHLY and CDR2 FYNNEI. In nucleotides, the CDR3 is TGTGCCAGCAACGGTAATAGCAATCAGCCCCAGCATTTT. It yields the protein CASNGNSNQPQHF.

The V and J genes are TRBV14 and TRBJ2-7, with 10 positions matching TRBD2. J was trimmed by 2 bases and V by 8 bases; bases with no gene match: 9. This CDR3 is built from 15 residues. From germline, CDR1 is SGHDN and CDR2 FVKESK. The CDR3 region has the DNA TGTGCCAGCGGTGCCGGGCTAGCGGGAGCCTACGAGCAGTACTTC. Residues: CASGAGLAGAYEQYF.

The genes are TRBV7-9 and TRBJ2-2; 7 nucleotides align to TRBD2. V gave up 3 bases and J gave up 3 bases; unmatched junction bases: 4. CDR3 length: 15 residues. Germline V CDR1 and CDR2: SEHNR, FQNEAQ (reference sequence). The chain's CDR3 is CASSFSGAYTGELFF. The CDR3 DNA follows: TGTGCCAGCAGCTTCAGCGGGGCATACACCGGGGAGCTGTTTTTT.

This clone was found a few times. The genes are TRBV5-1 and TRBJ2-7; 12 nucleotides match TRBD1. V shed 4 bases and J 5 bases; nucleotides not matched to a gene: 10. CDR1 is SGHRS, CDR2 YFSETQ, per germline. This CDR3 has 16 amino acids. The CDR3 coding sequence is TGCGCCAGCAGCCTAACCGGGACAGGGGGCAGGCACGAGCAGTACTTC. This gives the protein CASSLTGTGGRHEQYF.

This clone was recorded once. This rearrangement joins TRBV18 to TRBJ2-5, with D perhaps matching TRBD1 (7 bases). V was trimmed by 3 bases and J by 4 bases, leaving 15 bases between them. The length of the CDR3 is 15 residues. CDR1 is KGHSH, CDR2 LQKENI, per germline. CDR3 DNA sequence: TGTGCCAGCTCACCTCTTGGAGGGGGCGCAGAGACCCAGTACTTC. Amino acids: CASSPLGGGAETQYF.

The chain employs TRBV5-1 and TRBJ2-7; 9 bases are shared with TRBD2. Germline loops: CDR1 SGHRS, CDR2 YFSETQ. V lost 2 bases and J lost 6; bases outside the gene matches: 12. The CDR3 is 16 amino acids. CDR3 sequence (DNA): TGCGCCAGCAGCTTCGAGGTTGCGGGACTAGCTGCCGAGCAGTACTTC. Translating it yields CASSFEVAGLAAEQYF. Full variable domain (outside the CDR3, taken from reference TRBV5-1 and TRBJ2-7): KAGVTQTPRYLIKTRGQQVTLSCSPISGHRSVSWYQQTPGQGLQFLFEYFSETQRNKGNFPGRFSGRQFSNSRSEMNVSTLELGDSALYLCASSFEVAGLAAEQYFGPGTRLTVT.

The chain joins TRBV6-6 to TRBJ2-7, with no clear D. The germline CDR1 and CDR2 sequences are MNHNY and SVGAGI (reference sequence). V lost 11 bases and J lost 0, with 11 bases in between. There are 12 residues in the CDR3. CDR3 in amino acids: CAGSDNSYEQYF. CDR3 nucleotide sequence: TGTGCCGGCTCAGACAACTCCTACGAGCAGTACTTC.

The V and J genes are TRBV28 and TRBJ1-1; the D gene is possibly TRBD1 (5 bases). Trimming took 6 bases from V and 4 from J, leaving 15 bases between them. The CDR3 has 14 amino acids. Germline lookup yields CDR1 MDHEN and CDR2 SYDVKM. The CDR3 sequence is CASSLRGVATEAFF. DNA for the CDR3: TGTGCCAGCAGCCTCCGGGGGGTGGCCACTGAAGCTTTCTTT.

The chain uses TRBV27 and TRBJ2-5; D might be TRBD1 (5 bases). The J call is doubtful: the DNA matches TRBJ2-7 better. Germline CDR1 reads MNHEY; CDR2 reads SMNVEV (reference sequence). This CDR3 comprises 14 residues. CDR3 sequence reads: CASSSLLQGYEQYF. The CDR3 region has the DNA TGTGCCAGCAGTTCACTCCTCCAGGGTTACGAGCAGTACTTC.

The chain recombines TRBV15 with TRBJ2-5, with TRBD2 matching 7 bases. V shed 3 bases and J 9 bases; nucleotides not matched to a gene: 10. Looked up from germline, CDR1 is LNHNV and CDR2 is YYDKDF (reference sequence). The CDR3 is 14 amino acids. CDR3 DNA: TGTGCCACCAGCAGGGCGGGCCCGGGAGGTTCCCAGTACTTC. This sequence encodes CATSRAGPGGSQYF. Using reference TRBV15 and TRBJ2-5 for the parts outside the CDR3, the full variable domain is DAMVIQNPRYQVTQFGKPVTLSCSQTLNHNVMYWYQQKSSQAPKLLFHYYDKDFNNEADTPDNFQSRRPNTSFCFLDIRSPGLGDTAMYLCATSRAGPGGSQYFGPGTRLLVL.

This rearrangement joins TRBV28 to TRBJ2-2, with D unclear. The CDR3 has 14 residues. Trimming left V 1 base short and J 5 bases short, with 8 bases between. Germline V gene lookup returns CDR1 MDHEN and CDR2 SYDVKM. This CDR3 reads CASSLYPPTGELFF. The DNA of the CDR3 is TGTGCCAGCAGTTTATATCCCCCGACCGGGGAGCTGTTTTTT.

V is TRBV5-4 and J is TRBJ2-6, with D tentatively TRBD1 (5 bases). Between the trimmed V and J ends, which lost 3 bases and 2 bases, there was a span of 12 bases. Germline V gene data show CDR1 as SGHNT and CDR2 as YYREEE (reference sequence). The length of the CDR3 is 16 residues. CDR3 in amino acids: CASSSTRDAGANVLTF. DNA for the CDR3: TGTGCCAGCAGCTCCACCAGGGATGCTGGGGCCAACGTCCTGACTTTC.

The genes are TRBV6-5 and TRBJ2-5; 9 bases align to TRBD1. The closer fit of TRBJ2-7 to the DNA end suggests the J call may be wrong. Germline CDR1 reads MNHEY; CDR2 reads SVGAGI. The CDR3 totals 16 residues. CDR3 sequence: CASSFLGTGWAHEQYF. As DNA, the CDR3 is TGTGCCAGCAGTTTCCTCGGGACAGGGTGGGCCCACGAGCAGTACTTC.

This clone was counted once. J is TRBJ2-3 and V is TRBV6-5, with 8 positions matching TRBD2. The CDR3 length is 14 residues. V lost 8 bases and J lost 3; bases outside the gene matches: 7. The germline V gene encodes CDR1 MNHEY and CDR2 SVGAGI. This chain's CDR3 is CASQTGGKTDTQYF. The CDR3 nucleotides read TGTGCCAGCCAAACGGGAGGGAAAACAGATACGCAGTATTTT.

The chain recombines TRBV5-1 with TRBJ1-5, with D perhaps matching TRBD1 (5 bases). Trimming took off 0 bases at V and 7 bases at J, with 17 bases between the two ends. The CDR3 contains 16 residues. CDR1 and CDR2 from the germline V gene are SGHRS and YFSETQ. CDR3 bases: TGCGCCAGCAGCTTGGGCTTGGGGGGAGAGCGACAGCCCCAGCATTTT. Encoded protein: CASSLGLGGERQPQHF.

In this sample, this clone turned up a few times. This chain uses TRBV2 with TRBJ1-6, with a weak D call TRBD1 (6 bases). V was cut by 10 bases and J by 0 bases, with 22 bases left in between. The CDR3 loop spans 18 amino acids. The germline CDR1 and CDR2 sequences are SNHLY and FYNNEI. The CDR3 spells CAIQGLQGLSSYNSPLHF. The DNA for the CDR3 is TGTGCCATCCAGGGACTACAGGGCCTAAGCTCCTATAATTCACCCCTCCACTTT.

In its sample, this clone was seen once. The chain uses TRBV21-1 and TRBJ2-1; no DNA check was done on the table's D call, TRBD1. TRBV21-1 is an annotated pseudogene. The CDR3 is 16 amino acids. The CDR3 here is CASSHERGQGNNEQFF. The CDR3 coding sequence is TGTGCCAGCAGCCATGAGAGGGGACAGGGAAACAATGAGCAGTTCTTC.

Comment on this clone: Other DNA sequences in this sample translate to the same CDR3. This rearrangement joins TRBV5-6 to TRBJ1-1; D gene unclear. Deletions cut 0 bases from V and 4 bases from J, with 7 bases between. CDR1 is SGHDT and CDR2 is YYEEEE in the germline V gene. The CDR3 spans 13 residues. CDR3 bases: TGTGCCAGCAGCTTGGGAGGAGGCACTGAAGCTTTCTTT. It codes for CASSLGGGTEAFF.

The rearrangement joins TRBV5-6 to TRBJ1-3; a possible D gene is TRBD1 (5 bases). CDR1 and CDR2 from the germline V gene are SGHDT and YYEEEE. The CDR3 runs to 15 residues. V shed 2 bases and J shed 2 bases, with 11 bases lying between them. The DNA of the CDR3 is TGTGCCAGCAGCTTTTTCAGGGCTACTGGAAACACCATATATTTT. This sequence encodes CASSFFRATGNTIYF.

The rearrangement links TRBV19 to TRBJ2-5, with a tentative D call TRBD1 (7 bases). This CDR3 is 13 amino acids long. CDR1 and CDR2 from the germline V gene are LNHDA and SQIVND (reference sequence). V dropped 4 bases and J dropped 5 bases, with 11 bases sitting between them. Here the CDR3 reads CASSTPGGETQYF. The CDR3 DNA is TGTGCCAGTAGTACACCAGGGGGGGAGACCCAGTACTTC.

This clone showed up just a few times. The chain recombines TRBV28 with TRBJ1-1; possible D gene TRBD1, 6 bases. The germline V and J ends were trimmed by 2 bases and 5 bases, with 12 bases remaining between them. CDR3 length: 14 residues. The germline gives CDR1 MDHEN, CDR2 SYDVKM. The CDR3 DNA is TGTGCCAGCAGTTTAATACAGGGAAGAACTGAAGCTTTCTTT. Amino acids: CASSLIQGRTEAFF.

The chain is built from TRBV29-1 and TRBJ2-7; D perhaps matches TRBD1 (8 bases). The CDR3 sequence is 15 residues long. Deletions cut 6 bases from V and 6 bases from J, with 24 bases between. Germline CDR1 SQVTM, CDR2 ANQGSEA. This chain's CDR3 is CSVGGTGAGGSEQYF. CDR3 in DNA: TGCAGCGTGGGGGGGACAGGCGCTGGCGGTAGCGAGCAGTACTTC.

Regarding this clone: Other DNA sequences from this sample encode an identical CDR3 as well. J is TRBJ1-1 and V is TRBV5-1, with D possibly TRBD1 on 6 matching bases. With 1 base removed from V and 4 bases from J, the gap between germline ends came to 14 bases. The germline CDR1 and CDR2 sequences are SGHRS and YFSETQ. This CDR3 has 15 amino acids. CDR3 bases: TGCGCCAGCAGCTTGCTCAGGGGAGTGGGCACTGAAGCTTTCTTT. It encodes CASSLLRGVGTEAFF.

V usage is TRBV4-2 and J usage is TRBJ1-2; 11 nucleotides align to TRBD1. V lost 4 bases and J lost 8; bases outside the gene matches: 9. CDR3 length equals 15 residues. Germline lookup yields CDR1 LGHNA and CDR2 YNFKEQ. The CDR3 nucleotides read TGTGCCAGCAGCCTACGGACAGGGGGCGCGGGAGGCTACACCTTC. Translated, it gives CASSLRTGGAGGYTF.

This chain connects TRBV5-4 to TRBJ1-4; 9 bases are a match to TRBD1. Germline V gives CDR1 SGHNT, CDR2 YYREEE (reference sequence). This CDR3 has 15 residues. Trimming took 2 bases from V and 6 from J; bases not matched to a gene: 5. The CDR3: CASSFNRGRDEKLFF. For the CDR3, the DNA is TGTGCCAGCAGCTTCAACAGGGGGCGCGATGAAAAACTGTTTTTT.